This T cell receptor beta chain was profiled in a study of PD-L1 blockade in urothelial cancer. Study details: Anywhere from 0 to 3 prior chemotherapy regimens had been received by patients.

Time point: peripheral blood 6 weeks after treatment start. Sequencing was performed with immunoSEQ multiplex PCR; in TCRdb, only in-frame clones are kept and a portion is missing. The sample yields 40,000 to 55,000 clones, 88% seen once. The CDR3 contains 12 residues. Trimming removed 5 bases at V and 4 bases at J, with 8 bases between. CDR1 and CDR2 (germline): SEHNR, FQNEAQ (reference sequence). This chain uses TRBV7-9 with TRBJ1-1; D is uncertain. This TCR was recovered from a man aged 60-69 years with urothelial cancer. The material was PBMCs, obtained around atezolizumab (anti-PD-L1) treatment. The CDR3 DNA reads as TGTGCCAGCAGCCTGTTCTCCACTGAAGCTTTCTTT. Its translation is CASSLFSTEAFF.